Each of the 24 T cell receptor beta chains below was sequenced from the same sample in a study of T cell responses to AZD1222 COVID-19 vaccine. The repertoire was sequenced with immunoSEQ multiplex PCR; TCRdb's copy has only in-frame clones and lacks some. This sample carries under 100,000 clones, around 85% of them seen once, and the ten largest clones take about 12%. Sequenced material: peripheral blood, taken 28 days after the second AZD1222 dose. The receptors here all came from an adult who received the AZD1222 COVID-19 vaccine.

The chain employs TRBV5-1 and TRBJ2-7, with 7 bases matching TRBD1. V shed 3 bases and J 2 bases; nucleotides not matched to a gene: 5. The CDR3 sequence is 14 residues long. Germline V lookup: CDR1 SGHRS, CDR2 YFSETQ. DNA for the CDR3: TGCGCCAGCAGCTATACAGGGGAGCCCTACGAGCAGTACGTC. Encoded protein: CASSYTGEPYEQYV.

V usage is TRBV19 and J usage is TRBJ1-1; D perhaps matches TRBD1 (6 bases). With 5 bases removed from V and 0 bases from J, the gap between germline ends came to 10 bases. The CDR3 has 14 residues. Per the germline V gene, CDR1 is LNHDA and CDR2 is SQIVND (reference sequence). Here the CDR3 reads CASSFNRVNTEAFF. The CDR3 region has the DNA TGTGCCAGTAGTTTTAACAGGGTGAACACTGAAGCTTTCTTT.

The chain uses TRBV6-5 and TRBJ2-6; D may be TRBD2 (5 bases). Germline V gene lookup returns CDR1 MNHEY and CDR2 SVGAGI. Trimming shortened V by 2 bases and J by 2 bases, and 10 bases separated the two germline ends. This CDR3 is built from 16 residues. CDR3 amino acids: CASSYLGIAGANVLTF. The CDR3 coding sequence is TGTGCCAGCAGTTACCTCGGGATTGCTGGGGCCAACGTCCTGACTTTC.

V is TRBV7-2 and J is TRBJ1-5; 12 bases agree with TRBD1. Germline V lookup: CDR1 SGHTA, CDR2 FQGNSA. The CDR3 runs 15 residues. The V and J ends lost 3 bases and 7 bases, in that order; junction bases with no gene match: 4. CDR3 DNA sequence: TGTGCCAGCAGCTTCGGGACAGGGGGCTTCCAGCCCCAGCATTTT. Translation gives CASSFGTGGFQPQHF.

V usage is TRBV4-3 and J usage is TRBJ1-1; 8 bases fit TRBD1. CDR1 is LGHNA, CDR2 YSLEER, per germline. Trimming removed 3 bases from V and 4 bases from J; junction bases left unmatched: 7. This CDR3 is built from 15 residues. In nucleotides, the CDR3 is TGCGCCAGCAGCCAGGTCCAGGGGGCGCGCACTGAAGCTTTCTTT. This encodes CASSQVQGARTEAFF.

The chain is built from TRBV5-6 and TRBJ1-2, with 10 bases that match TRBD1. The CDR3 is 15 amino acids. Losses at the gene ends were 2 bases for V and 7 bases for J; bases not matched to a gene: 8. Germline CDR1 and CDR2: SGHDT and YYEEEE. DNA for the CDR3: TGTGCCAGCAGCTTTGACAGGGGGCAGTACGGTGGCTACACCTTC. Translating gives CASSFDRGQYGGYTF.

The V gene is TRBV12-3 or TRBV12-4, the J gene TRBJ1-2, with a tentative D call TRBD1 (5 bases). V gave up 6 bases and J gave up 8 bases, with 16 bases separating them. CDR3 length: 13 amino acids. CDR3 sequence: CASRGDGAGGYTF. The CDR3, as DNA: TGTGCCAGCAGGGGGGACGGGGCGGGCGGCTACACCTTC.

The chain has TRBV29-1 and TRBJ2-4; a possible D gene is TRBD2 (5 bases). CDR3 length: 12 residues. Looked up from germline, CDR1 is SQVTM and CDR2 is ANQGSEA. Deletions cut 7 bases from V and 3 bases from J, with 10 bases between. For the CDR3, the DNA is TGCAGCGCAGGACTGAGCAAAAACATTCAGTACTTC. Protein sequence: CSAGLSKNIQYF.

The chain combines TRBV9 with TRBJ2-1; 12 positions agree with TRBD2. The CDR3 is 16 amino acids. V lost 0 bases and J lost 7; bases outside the gene matches: 5. CDR1 and CDR2 from the germline V gene are SGDLS and YYNGEE. The CDR3 DNA follows: TGTGCCAGCAGCGTAGCTCTAGCGGGGGGGCATAATGAGCAGTTCTTC. Translating gives CASSVALAGGHNEQFF.

The V call is TRBV7-3, the J call TRBJ2-2, with 9 positions matching TRBD1. J lost 7 bases, V lost 5 bases, and 5 bases had no gene match. CDR3 length: 14 residues. Germline-derived CDR1 and CDR2 are SGHTA and FQGTGA. The CDR3 is CASSITGGHGELFF. In DNA, the CDR3 is TGTGCCAGCAGCATTACAGGGGGCCACGGGGAGCTGTTTTTT. Complete variable domain (other parts from reference TRBV7-3 and TRBJ2-2): GAGVSQTPSNKVTEKGKYVELRCDPISGHTALYWYRQSLGQGPEFLIYFQGTGAADDSGLPNDRFFAVRPEGSVSTLKIQRTERGDSAVYLCASSITGGHGELFFGEGSRLTVL.

The chain carries TRBV7-2 and TRBJ2-1; D gene uncertain. V lost 1 base and J lost 10, with 20 bases in between. From germline, CDR1 is SGHTA and CDR2 FQGNSA. The CDR3 is 16 amino acids. The CDR3 loop reads CASSLGGFGKLWEQFF. The CDR3 region has the DNA TGTGCCAGCAGCTTAGGGGGTTTCGGTAAACTATGGGAGCAGTTCTTC.

The rearrangement joins TRBV7-3 to TRBJ2-2; 13 nucleotides match TRBD2. V shed 5 bases, J shed 1 base, and the junction held 10 bases outside the gene matches. Germline CDR1 is SGHTA and CDR2 is FQGTGA. This CDR3 is built from 19 residues. The CDR3 nucleotides read TGTGCCAGCAGCCTTAAATCCGGGACTAGCGGGATGAACACCGGGGAGCTGTTTTTT. This gives the protein CASSLKSGTSGMNTGELFF.

The chain is built from TRBV10-1 and TRBJ2-7, with 12 bases matching TRBD2. After removal of 0 bases from V and 8 bases from J, the junction contained 2 bases not matched to a gene. Germline V lookup: CDR1 WNHNN, CDR2 SYGVQD (reference sequence). There are 14 residues in the CDR3. The CDR3 sequence: CASSESTSGGKQYV. DNA for the CDR3: TGCGCCAGCAGTGAGTCCACTAGCGGGGGGAAGCAGTACGTC.

The rearrangement links TRBV11-3 to TRBJ1-3, with unresolved D. This CDR3 spans 12 amino acids. V was trimmed by 5 bases and J by 5 bases, leaving 7 bases between them. CDR1 is SGHNT and CDR2 is YENEEA in the germline V gene. The CDR3 loop is CASSARRNTIYF. Written as DNA, the CDR3 is TGTGCCAGCAGCGCGAGAAGAAACACCATATATTTT. The full variable domain, rest sourced from reference TRBV11-3 and TRBJ1-3, is EAGVVQSPRYKIIEKKQPVAFWCNPISGHNTLYWYLQNLGQGPELLIRYENEEAVDDSQLPKDRFSAERLKGVDSTLKIQPAELGDSAVYLCASSARRNTIYFGEGSWLTVV.

The chain combines TRBV3-1 (or the pseudogene TRBV3-2) with TRBJ1-2; the D gene is possibly TRBD1 (5 bases). This CDR3 has 11 residues. The ends were cut back, 1 base at V and 9 bases at J, with 6 bases in the middle. CDR1 and CDR2 (germline): LGHDT, YNNKEL (reference sequence). In DNA, the CDR3 is TGTGCCAGCAGCCAAGGGGGCAGCTACACCTTC. This encodes CASSQGGSYTF.

V gene TRBV10-3 combines with J gene TRBJ2-7; D possibly corresponds to TRBD2 (6 bases). This CDR3 contains 13 residues. Germline CDR1 ENHRY, CDR2 SYGVKD. Deletions cut 7 bases from V and 3 bases from J, with 13 bases between. The CDR3 protein is CAIKGGIDYEQYF. In DNA, the CDR3 is TGTGCCATCAAGGGCGGGATTGACTACGAGCAGTACTTC.

This chain joins TRBV7-2 and TRBJ2-1; tentative D call: TRBD2 (5 bases). V lost 3 bases, J lost 8 bases, and 11 bases lay in between. Looked up from germline, CDR1 is SGHTA and CDR2 is FQGNSA. CDR3 size: 13 residues. The CDR3 spells CASSFGSLDEQFF. As DNA, the CDR3 is TGTGCCAGCAGCTTTGGGAGTCTTGATGAGCAGTTCTTC.

This rearrangement joins TRBV5-1 to TRBJ1-5, with D uncertain. The CDR3 covers 16 residues. Germline-derived CDR1 and CDR2 are SGHRS and YFSETQ. Trimming cost V 4 bases and J 4 bases, with 18 bases left between them. CDR3 DNA sequence: TGCGCCAGCAGCCCGACGGGAGGGAGTGGTAATCAGCCCCAGCATTTT. As protein: CASSPTGGSGNQPQHF.

This rearrangement joins TRBV14 to TRBJ1-1; 8 nucleotides agree with TRBD1. V lost 1 base and J lost 7; bases outside the gene matches: 8. Germline loops: CDR1 SGHDN, CDR2 FVKESK. This CDR3 region has 15 residues. CDR3 DNA sequence: TGTGCCAGCAGCCAAGCCCGGGACAGGCGACTTGAAGCTTTCTTT. This translates into CASSQARDRRLEAFF.

The V gene is TRBV3-1 (or the pseudogene TRBV3-2), the J gene TRBJ1-1; possibly TRBD1 for D (6 bases). CDR3 size: 15 residues. The ends were cut back, 1 base at V and 5 bases at J, with 14 bases in the middle. Germline-derived CDR1 and CDR2 are LGHDT and YNNKEL (reference sequence). CDR3: CASSQAKTGGTEAFF. CDR3 nucleotides: TGTGCCAGCAGCCAAGCGAAGACAGGTGGTACTGAAGCTTTCTTT.

The chain carries TRBV29-1 and TRBJ1-1, with a tentative D call TRBD1 (5 bases). Germline CDR1 reads SQVTM; CDR2 reads ANQGSEA. This CDR3 region has 14 residues. V lost 3 bases and J 6 bases, leaving 17 bases between the germline ends. This chain's CDR3 is CSVDRQGLRAEAFF. DNA of the CDR3: TGCAGCGTTGATCGGCAGGGCCTCCGGGCTGAAGCTTTCTTT.

This clone was picked up a small number of times. The V gene is TRBV7-2, the J gene TRBJ1-6, with D unclear. Germline loops: CDR1 SGHTA, CDR2 FQGNSA. The CDR3 has 15 residues. Trimming shortened V by 2 bases and J by 7 bases, and 12 bases separated the two germline ends. The DNA for the CDR3 is TGTGCCAGCAGCTTATCTATCCAGACGAATTCACCCCTCCACTTT. Translating it yields CASSLSIQTNSPLHF.

This rearrangement joins TRBV3-1 (or the pseudogene TRBV3-2) to TRBJ1-4, with 10 bases aligning to TRBD1. V trimming: 6 bases; J trimming: 6 bases; junction bases outside the gene matches: 4. This CDR3 contains 14 residues. Per germline, CDR1 LGHDT and CDR2 YNNKEL (reference sequence). The CDR3 loop reads CASRVGTGDEKLFF. CDR3 nucleotides: TGTGCCAGCAGGGTCGGGACAGGGGATGAAAAACTGTTTTTT.

The chain uses TRBV3-1 (or the pseudogene TRBV3-2) and TRBJ1-1, with a possible D match to TRBD1 (5 bases). Germline V gene lookup returns CDR1 LGHDT and CDR2 YNNKEL (reference sequence). Trimming pared 1 base from V and 6 bases from J, leaving 15 bases between. The CDR3 is 15 residues long. CDR3 DNA: TGTGCCAGCAGCCAAGTCTTTGGGGGAGGGGCTGAAGCTTTCTTT. Translating it yields CASSQVFGGGAEAFF.